This T cell receptor beta chain was sequenced during a study of cytomegalovirus exposure and HLA in healthy donors. The V and J ends lost 5 bases and 2 bases, in that order; junction bases with no gene match: 5. Germline V lookup: CDR1 SGHRS, CDR2 YFSETQ. This CDR3 region has 14 residues. General study points: Rare TCR sequences predominated, though certain public TCRs were found in many donors.

Primers for the PCR totalled 60 Vbeta and 13 Jbeta. The table came from immunoSEQ multiplex PCR; TCRdb's copy has only in-frame clones and leaves some out. The table lists about 200,000 clones, roughly 79% of them singletons, with approximately 2% in the top ten. For this clone: The antigen remains unidentified. Other DNA sequences of this sample code for an identical CDR3.

The TCR comes from a man aged 25 to 40 in good health and CMV-seronegative. Sequenced sample: PBMCs. V is TRBV5-1 and J is TRBJ2-5; 8 bases match TRBD1. CDR3 amino acids: CASSSGQGQETQYF. The CDR3, as DNA: TGCGCCAGCAGTTCTGGACAGGGACAAGAGACCCAGTACTTC.